The 13 T cell receptor beta chains in this list originate from one sample, sequenced in a study of beta chain bispecific antibodies for T cell cancers. Study outcomes and limitations: The TRBV12-3 share of total TRBV signal fell approximately 99% after anti-TRBV12 rather than anti-CD19 exposure. Most targeted TRBV signal came from the leukemia cell line cells, not normal T cells.

TCRdb redid the calling of the 5' RACE reads with MiXCR, one entry per CDR3 protein. The sample has roughly 19,000 distinct CDR3 sequences; 2% to 2.5% are singletons. Blood mononuclear cells were expanded for approximately 3 days using either OKT3 anti-CD3 antibody or CD3/CD28 beads. No cognate antigen is known for these TCRs. Source: healthy donor T cells cultured with leukemia cells, taken from a culture containing a bispecific antibody targeting TCR Vbeta12. The origin of the receptors is a human donor in good health. Some clones in this sample may be carry-over from other donors' samples.

The chain combines TRBV30 with TRBJ2-5, with 8 bases lining up with TRBD2. The CDR3 has 14 amino acids. The V gene's germline CDR1 is GTSNPN and CDR2 SVGIG (reference sequence). V shed 2 bases, J shed 5 bases, and the junction held 7 bases outside the gene matches. CDR3 protein: CAWSIGGGSETQYF. CDR3 sequence (DNA): TGTGCCTGGAGTATCGGGGGGGGCTCGGAGACCCAGTACTTC.

This clonotype is medium-sized. The rearrangement uses TRBV20-1 and TRBJ2-1; no clear D. Germline V gives CDR1 DFQATT, CDR2 SNEGSKA (reference sequence). V lost 8 bases to trimming and J lost 0 bases, with 8 bases between them. The CDR3 totals 12 residues. The CDR3: CSKESSYNEQFF. The CDR3 nucleotides are TGCAGTAAAGAGAGCTCCTACAATGAGCAGTTCTTC.

This clonotype was counted at least ten times. The rearrangement joins TRBV7-9 to TRBJ1-1; D is perhaps TRBD1 (5 bases). The V gene's germline CDR1 is SEHNR and CDR2 FQNEAQ (reference sequence). Trimming removed 5 bases at V and 0 bases at J, with 16 bases between. The CDR3 totals 16 residues. CDR3 sequence (DNA): TGTGCCAGCAGCCCCAGCGTCGGGGGGTTGAACACTGAAGCTTTCTTT. This translates into CASSPSVGGLNTEAFF.

This clonotype has a count of ten or more. This chain connects TRBV20-1 to TRBJ2-1, with D perhaps TRBD1 or TRBD2 (5 bases each). The CDR3 is made up of 15 amino acids. In germline, CDR1 is DFQATT, CDR2 SNEGSKA (reference sequence). Trimming shortened V by 4 bases and J by 5 bases, and 18 bases separated the two germline ends. DNA for the CDR3: TGCAGTGCTAAGACCGGGACCGTGAGGGACAATGAGCAGTTCTTC. Translating gives CSAKTGTVRDNEQFF.

This clonotype was observed at least ten times. The chain uses TRBV28 and TRBJ1-3, with D maybe TRBD1 (5 bases). The CDR3 runs 15 residues. V lost 0 bases and J 2 bases, leaving 8 bases between the germline ends. The germline CDR1 and CDR2 sequences are MDHEN and SYDVKM. The DNA of the CDR3 is TGTGCCAGCAGTTTATGCCAGGGCGCTGGAAACACCATATATTTT. As protein: CASSLCQGAGNTIYF.

This clonotype was observed at least ten times. V usage is TRBV5-1 and J usage is TRBJ2-5; TRBD1 matches at 7 bases. Per the germline V gene, CDR1 is SGHRS and CDR2 is YFSETQ. Losses at the gene ends were 3 bases for V and 5 bases for J; bases not matched to a gene: 13. The CDR3 extends over 16 amino acids. CDR3 nucleotides: TGCGCCAGCAGCTCGAACTCAGGGGGTCGTGGGGAGACCCAGTACTTC. This gives the protein CASSSNSGGRGETQYF.

V usage is TRBV27 and J usage is TRBJ2-1, with 7 bases identical to TRBD2. CDR3 size: 16 residues. Germline V lookup: CDR1 MNHEY, CDR2 SMNVEV (reference sequence). With 2 bases clipped from V and 4 bases from J, the junction kept 8 bases outside the gene matches. The CDR3 loop is CASSLVASGNYNEQFF. CDR3 coding DNA: TGTGCCAGCAGTTTAGTAGCTAGCGGAAATTACAATGAGCAGTTCTTC.

Ten or more counts support this clonotype. This chain connects TRBV20-1 to TRBJ2-7, with D possibly matching TRBD2 (6 bases). Per the germline V gene, CDR1 is DFQATT and CDR2 is SNEGSKA (reference sequence). Trimming took off 2 bases at V and 11 bases at J, with 13 bases between the two ends. The CDR3 runs 11 residues. CDR3 nucleotide sequence: TGCAGTGCTAGAAGTCTTGGCGGGGAGTACTTC. As protein: CSARSLGGEYF.

This clonotype rates as medium-sized. This chain joins TRBV28 and TRBJ1-3; 7 nucleotides align to TRBD1. Germline V lookup: CDR1 MDHEN, CDR2 SYDVKM. The V segment lost 8 bases and the J segment 1 base; nucleotides outside the gene matches: 5. The CDR3 runs to 14 residues. CDR3 in amino acids: CASADRVSGNTIYF. CDR3 in DNA: TGTGCCAGCGCAGACAGGGTTTCTGGAAACACCATATATTTT. The full variable domain, with the rest looked up from reference TRBV28 and TRBJ1-3, is DVKVTQSSRYLVKRTGEKVFLECVQDMDHENMFWYRQDPGLGLRLIYFSYDVKMKEKGDIPEGYSVSREKKERFSLILESASTNQTSMYLCASADRVSGNTIYFGEGSWLTVV.

This clonotype is termed medium-sized. V is TRBV9 and J is TRBJ1-2; D possibly corresponds to TRBD1 (6 bases). Germline assignment: CDR1 SGDLS and CDR2 YYNGEE. Deletions cut 4 bases from V and 6 bases from J, with 16 bases between. This CDR3 spans 14 amino acids. CDR3 in amino acids: CASSKQQGWDGYTF. The CDR3 DNA reads TGTGCCAGCAGCAAACAACAGGGATGGGATGGCTACACCTTC.

The table lists this clonotype with many counts. The chain couples TRBV28 to TRBJ2-5; 10 bases align to TRBD1. The CDR3 totals 16 residues. CDR1 is MDHEN, CDR2 SYDVKM, per germline. The trim removed 6 bases at V and 4 bases at J, leaving 11 bases unmatched. CDR3 protein: CASRLTGQGFVETQYF. The CDR3 DNA is TGTGCCAGCAGGCTGACGGGACAGGGGTTCGTAGAGACCCAGTACTTC. Looking up the rest from reference TRBV28 and TRBJ2-5 gives the full variable domain: DVKVTQSSRYLVKRTGEKVFLECVQDMDHENMFWYRQDPGLGLRLIYFSYDVKMKEKGDIPEGYSVSREKKERFSLILESASTNQTSMYLCASRLTGQGFVETQYFGPGTRLLVL.

This clonotype was detected many times. V usage is TRBV7-8 and J usage is TRBJ1-1; 8 bases align to TRBD1. V lost 4 bases and J lost 6; bases outside the gene matches: 10. Germline V CDR1 and CDR2: SGHVS, FQNEAQ. The length of the CDR3 is 15 residues. The CDR3 sequence is CASSSRPGQASEAFF. DNA of the CDR3: TGTGCCAGCAGCTCGAGGCCGGGACAGGCCTCTGAAGCTTTCTTT.

The table lists this clonotype with many counts. This sequence joins TRBV7-9 and TRBJ2-7; the D gene is possibly TRBD2 (7 bases). The CDR3 spans 15 residues. V was cut by 5 bases and J by 5 bases, with 19 bases left in between. The V gene's germline CDR1 is SEHNR and CDR2 FQNEAQ (reference sequence). CDR3 coding DNA: TGTGCCAGCAGCCCGGGGAGGGGGGTTCTGGACGAGCAGTACTTC. Encoded protein: CASSPGRGVLDEQYF. Full variable domain (missing parts from reference TRBV7-9 and TRBJ2-7): DTGVSQNPRHKITKRGQNVTFRCDPISEHNRLYWYRQTLGQGPEFLTYFQNEAQLEKSRLLSDRFSAERPKGSFSTLEIQRTEQGDSAMYLCASSPGRGVLDEQYFGPGTRLTVT.